The 10 T cell receptor beta chains given below trace back to one sample, sequenced in a study of blood T cell repertoires in COVID-19. TCRdb's copy holds only in-frame clones and misses some; the assay was immunoSEQ multiplex PCR. The repertoire consists of around 110,000 clones, with more than 75% occurring once and the leading ten covering approximately 1.5%. The sample comprised peripheral blood. These TCRs come from a man in his forties or fifties with acute or convalescent COVID-19.

The J gene is TRBJ2-5, the V gene TRBV5-5; D perhaps matches TRBD2 (6 bases). The germline CDR1 and CDR2 sequences are SGHKS and YYEKEE (reference sequence). CDR3 length: 14 residues. Trimming shortened V by 4 bases and J by 2 bases, and 12 bases separated the two germline ends. CDR3 DNA sequence: TGTGCCAGCAGCCCGCGGAGGGATCAAGAGACCCAGTACTTC. Translation gives CASSPRRDQETQYF.

The chain uses TRBV15 and TRBJ1-6; TRBD1 might be the D (6 bases). The germline V gene has CDR1 LNHNV and CDR2 YYDKDF (reference sequence). V shed 2 bases and J shed 4 bases, with 18 bases lying between them. This CDR3 has 18 amino acids. This chain's CDR3 is CATSRSDSPQIYNSPLHF. CDR3 coding DNA: TGTGCCACCAGCAGATCGGACAGTCCCCAAATTTATAATTCACCCCTCCACTTT.

To note about this clone: Sequence at one end of the junction differs from germline and may be a read error. At the DNA level, this CDR3 is encoded by other sequences in the same sample as well. The chain employs TRBV11-2 and TRBJ1-1; 8 bases are a match to TRBD1. In germline, CDR1 is SGHAT, CDR2 FQNNGV. The CDR3 loop spans 15 amino acids. In DNA form, the CDR3 reads TGTGCCAGCAGCCGCAGGGGGCGAGTGAACACTGAAGCCTTCTTT. Translating it yields CASSRRGRVNTEAFF.

V is TRBV7-2 and J is TRBJ2-3; possibly TRBD2 for D (6 bases). Trimming took off 3 bases at V and 0 bases at J, with 13 bases between the two ends. CDR3 length: 16 residues. Germline CDR1 and CDR2: SGHTA and FQGNSA. The CDR3 region is CASSFSGATSTDTQYF. In DNA, the CDR3 is TGTGCCAGCAGCTTTAGCGGAGCCACTAGCACAGATACGCAGTATTTT.

The chain couples TRBV5-1 to TRBJ2-3; no clear D. V was pared by 5 bases and J by 6 bases, with 10 bases between. In germline, CDR1 is SGHRS, CDR2 YFSETQ. The CDR3 is 12 amino acids. The CDR3 loop reads CASRSPQDTQYF. For the CDR3, the DNA is TGCGCCAGCAGATCGCCCCAGGATACGCAGTATTTT. Full variable domain (missing parts from reference TRBV5-1 and TRBJ2-3): KAGVTQTPRYLIKTRGQQVTLSCSPISGHRSVSWYQQTPGQGLQFLFEYFSETQRNKGNFPGRFSGRQFSNSRSEMNVSTLELGDSALYLCASRSPQDTQYFGPGTRLTVL.

This CDR3 reads CASTRDSYGYTF. The DNA of the CDR3 is TGTGCCAGCACCAGGGACAGCTATGGCTACACCTTC. The chain employs TRBV6-6 and TRBJ1-2, with TRBD1 identical over 7 bases. The CDR3 runs 12 residues. The V segment lost 7 bases and the J segment 4 bases; nucleotides outside the gene matches: 3. Germline CDR1 and CDR2: MNHNY and SVGAGI (reference sequence).

The gene calls are TRBV6-5 and TRBJ2-5, with 10 positions matching TRBD2. Germline CDR1 is MNHEY and CDR2 is SVGAGI. V shed 3 bases, J shed 5 bases, and the junction held 3 bases outside the gene matches. CDR3 length equals 14 residues. In DNA, the CDR3 is TGTGCCAGCAGTTATGGGACTAGCGCGGAGACCCAGTACTTC. Translation: CASSYGTSAETQYF.

The J gene is TRBJ1-1, the V gene TRBV7-3, with D possibly TRBD1 on 5 matching bases. Per the germline V gene, CDR1 is SGHTA and CDR2 is FQGTGA. Trimming removed 3 bases from V and 10 bases from J, with 12 bases in between. The length of the CDR3 is 12 residues. CDR3 sequence (DNA): TGTGCCAGCAGCTTGGGGGGAAGCGCAGCTTTCTTT. This gives the protein CASSLGGSAAFF.

The gene calls are TRBV5-1 and TRBJ2-2, with 8 bases matching TRBD2. Germline V CDR1 and CDR2: SGHRS, YFSETQ. J lost 3 bases, V lost 6 bases, and 13 bases had no gene match. CDR3 length: 17 residues. CDR3 DNA sequence: TGCGCCAGCATACCAGGAGGTAGCGGGGTTTACACCGGGGAGCTGTTTTTT. Residues: CASIPGGSGVYTGELFF.

The V and J genes are TRBV14 and TRBJ2-1, with a weak D call TRBD2 (6 bases). V lost 4 bases to trimming and J lost 6 bases, with 22 bases between them. The CDR3 runs to 17 residues. The germline CDR1 and CDR2 sequences are SGHDN and FVKESK. The chain's CDR3 is CASSPPRLLWRGNEQFF. CDR3 in DNA: TGTGCCAGCAGCCCCCCAAGACTCCTTTGGAGGGGCAATGAGCAGTTCTTC.